The clone carrying this TCR beta chain was recorded many times. Antigen specificity is unknown. The sample originates from a study of neurological immune-mediated disorders. Study information: The study included about 35 multiple sclerosis patients, some 31 relapsing-remitting and 3 secondary progressive. Study observations and caveats: No CDR3 amino acid sequences recurred among expanded clones across subjects, suggesting private repertoires in all groups. HTLV-1-associated myelopathy had the most TCR clonal expansion, and multiple sclerosis had the least, less than healthy controls.

The cDNA was synthesized by 5'RACE incorporating 10-nucleotide random UMIs. MiXCR, run by TCRdb on the 5' RACE reads, gives a single entry per CDR3 protein. The sample lists 70,000 or so distinct CDR3 sequences, around 5.2% occurring once. The germline CDR1 and CDR2 sequences are LNHNV and YYDKDF (reference sequence). There are 15 residues in the CDR3. Trimming cost V 4 bases and J 1 base; bases outside gene matches: 5. The TCR was taken from a woman aged 25 to 39 with multiple sclerosis. The V call is TRBV15, the J call TRBJ1-1, with 8 bases identical to TRBD1. The source material was PBMCs. The DNA of the CDR3 is TGTGCCACCAGCACGGGACAGGCGAAGAACACTGAAGCTTTCTTT. Protein sequence: CATSTGQAKNTEAFF.